This TCR beta chain was sequenced for a study of T cell responses to AZD1222 COVID-19 vaccine (dated by TCRdb to the early 2020s). For the study in its entirety: AZD1222 recipients with second doses at about 4 weeks or about 12 weeks were pooled, because spike-specific TCR depth and breadth did not differ between schedules. Trial participants were enrolled by age into subgroups of 18-55, 56-69 and 70-plus years, and around 150, 28 and 57 TCR-sequenced participants, respectively, were included in these subgroups. TCR sequencing was performed for 233 trial participants, of whom 207 were given two doses of AZD1222 and approximately 25 were given two doses of MenACWY control vaccine. What the study reported, not specific to this receptor: After two AZD1222 doses, both the breadth and the depth of spike-specific TCRs were significantly higher than at day 0 and than in MenACWY recipients. Most participants were white British and females outnumbered males, and the authors suggested that clonal diversity may have been underestimated. Because no day 14 peak-response samples were available, repertoires were characterized only after the peak T cell response. Only five to seven AZD1222 recipients were SARS-CoV-2 seropositive at baseline, limiting conclusions about previously exposed vaccinees. Nearly half of unique spike-specific TCRs reportedly recognized epitopes outside regions mutated in the B.1.351 and B.1.1.7 variants. In the small 56-69-year group, the increase in depth fell short of significance, most likely because of low power. CD4 TCRs associated with the vaccine covered the entire spike protein, and the dominant responses were in regions 160-218 and 743-854.

A word on this clone: Its binding antigen is unknown. One base away there is no much larger clone; base qualities are not given.

Between the V and J ends, shortened by 4 bases and 7 bases respectively, the junction contains 7 bases. Taken from the germline V gene, the CDR1 and CDR2 loops are MDHEN and SYDVKM. The CDR3 runs 11 residues from the cysteine to the phenylalanine. The retained sequence is limited to the CDR3, 33 bases, with the frame set at the first base. According to the study, the label for this sample's time point signals: baseline before first vaccination. Samples from vaccinated people were obtained from the UK trials COV001 and COV002, which included a single-blind randomized controlled phase 2/3 trial of AZD1222 (ChAdOx1 nCoV-19) in healthy adults. For TCRbeta chain sequencing, PBMC samples were collected from trial participants at day 0 and at day 28 after the second dose. The CDR3 regions of human TCRbeta chains were subjected to immunosequencing. In the original analysis: Repertoire TCRs were matched against a reference library of SARS-CoV-2-specific TCRs generated with the MIRA antigen-specificity platform. Breadth was defined as the fraction of unique TCRs that were SARS-CoV-2-associated. Depth was defined as the fraction of total T cells that were SARS-CoV-2-associated. Each spike-specific TCR was assigned to its reactive spike region and to a CD4 or CD8 class using the MIRA data. Log10-transformed breadth and depth values were compared by one-way ANOVA with Sidak's multiple comparisons tests. TCRdb obtained this table from immuneACCESS and retained in-frame rearrangements with V and J assigned. These tables miss some clones; where compared with another copy, unresolved V genes account for less than half of the shortfall, and the remainder is unexplained. D and trimming come from the DNA, and the V and J calls and clone size come from that table. This sample has 200,000 or so clones in its table, and roughly 88% of those were observed once. The ten biggest clones cover more than 0.75% of the sample.

The rearrangement joined TRBV28 to TRBJ1-1; the D gene cannot be named for sure. The material sequenced was peripheral blood, taken on day 0 of AZD1222 vaccination. This TCR came from an adult in good health. Here is the DNA: TGTGCCAGCAGTTCAGTCTTTGAAGCTTTCTTT. Translated, it gives CASSSVFEAFF.